The rows below give T cell receptor beta chains drawn from one sample of a study of blood T cells in healthy people across ages. TCRdb reprocessed the 5' RACE reads via MiXCR and lists one record per CDR3 protein. The repertoire holds about 1.1 million distinct CDR3 sequences, with approximately 38% as singletons. What was sequenced was blood. All receptors derive from a man in his late teens or twenties in good health. CDR3s include the opening cysteine and the closing phenylalanine or tryptophan. A D gene is named only where the DNA matches it firmly. Expanded clones get a size class; other rows say once, few or many, or leave the size out.

d_call	v_call	j_call	clone_size	cdr3_aa	cdr3_nt
TRBD2	TRBV20-1	TRBJ2-1	few	CSARDGTSGHNEQFF	TGCAGTGCTAGAGACGGGACTAGCGGGCACAATGAGCAGTTCTTC
.	TRBV14	TRBJ1-5	.	CASSQFGGNQPQHF	TGTGCCAGCAGCCAATTTGGGGGGAATCAGCCCCAGCATTTT
.	TRBV16	TRBJ1-2	few	CASSQKIRTGYTF	TGTGCCAGCAGCCAAAAGATTCGGACTGGCTACACCTTC
.	TRBV7-2	TRBJ1-5	.	CASSLSLRNQPQHF	TGTGCCAGCAGCTTAAGTTTACGGAATCAGCCCCAGCATTTT
.	TRBV28	TRBJ1-2	.	CASSSTDSGGYTF	TGTGCCAGCAGTTCTACGGACAGTGGCGGCTACACCTTC
TRBD2	TRBV7-2	TRBJ2-1	.	CASSFTSGGFTISVEQFF	TGTGCCAGCAGCTTTACTAGCGGGGGGTTCACGATCTCCGTTGAGCAGTTCTTC
.	TRBV6-5	TRBJ1-2	few	CASSLTRDMGVYTF	TGTGCCAGCAGTCTGACCCGGGACATGGGCGTCTACACCTTC
TRBD1	TRBV20-1	TRBJ2-7	few	CSAWDRANEQYF	TGCAGTGCGTGGGACAGGGCCAACGAGCAGTACTTC
.	TRBV29-1	TRBJ2-2	.	CSVKSVDRTGELFF	TGCAGCGTTAAAAGCGTTGACCGTACCGGGGAGCTGTTTTTT
.	TRBV12-3/TRBV12-4	TRBJ2-3	few	CASSLNSGSTDTQYF	TGTGCCAGCAGTTTAAATAGCGGATCTACAGATACGCAGTATTTT
.	TRBV29-1	TRBJ2-1	.	CSVGRGASYNEQFF	TGCAGCGTTGGCCGGGGGGCATCCTACAATGAGCAGTTCTTC
.	TRBV7-8	TRBJ2-7	few	CASSLVGNRDSYEQYF	TGTGCCAGCAGCTTAGTAGGAAATCGGGACTCCTACGAGCAGTACTTC
.	TRBV15	TRBJ2-1	.	CATSRDRGDEQFF	TGTGCCACCAGCAGAGATAGGGGTGATGAGCAGTTCTTC
.	TRBV12-3/TRBV12-4	TRBJ2-7	.	CASSLQGHSEQYF	TGTGCCAGCAGTTTGCAGGGTCATAGCGAGCAGTACTTC
.	TRBV3-1	TRBJ2-3	.	CASSQDVLRTDTQYF	TGTGCCAGCAGCCAAGACGTCCTACGCACAGATACGCAGTATTTT
.	TRBV12-3/TRBV12-4	TRBJ2-3	many	CASSLLSGASTDTQYF	TGTGCCAGCAGTTTGTTGAGTGGGGCTAGCACAGATACGCAGTATTTT
TRBD2	TRBV4-3	TRBJ2-3	few	CASSSMVGGATDTQYF	TGCGCCAGCAGCTCGATGGTCGGGGGGGCTACAGATACGCAGTATTTT
.	TRBV7-9	TRBJ2-7	.	CASSWSETRYEQYF	TGTGCCAGCAGCTGGTCAGAGACCCGCTACGAGCAGTACTTC
.	TRBV4-1	TRBJ2-1	.	CASWLETQFF	TGCGCCAGCTGGTTGGAGACCCAGTTCTTC
TRBD1	TRBV6-6	TRBJ1-2	.	CASINSGGNYGYTF	TGTGCCAGCATAAATTCAGGGGGTAACTATGGCTACACCTTC
.	TRBV12-3/TRBV12-4	TRBJ2-7	.	CASTLEGRKSAQYF	TGTGCCAGCACCCTCGAGGGCCGCAAAAGTGCGCAGTACTTC
.	TRBV19	TRBJ1-4	few	CASRERQDEKLFF	TGTGCCAGTAGGGAGCGCCAGGATGAAAAACTGTTTTTT
.	TRBV20-1	TRBJ2-7	few	CSARDGLYYEQYF	TGCAGTGCTAGAGATGGCCTGTACTACGAGCAGTACTTC
TRBD2	TRBV20-1	TRBJ2-1	.	CSARDLLAGGHLNEQFF	TGCAGTGCTAGAGATCTGCTAGCGGGGGGCCACCTCAATGAGCAGTTCTTC
TRBD1	TRBV20-1	TRBJ2-5	many	CSARGQGGKETQYF	TGCAGTGCTAGGGGACAGGGGGGAAAAGAGACCCAGTACTTC
TRBD1	TRBV12-5	TRBJ2-1	.	CASGLVKGQGADEQFF	TGTGCTAGTGGTTTGGTAAAGGGACAGGGGGCCGATGAGCAGTTCTTC
.	TRBV7-2	TRBJ2-3	.	CASSLDPRGTDTQYF	TGTGCCAGCAGCTTGGACCCGAGGGGCACAGATACGCAGTATTTT
TRBD1	TRBV7-9	TRBJ2-3	few	CASSQTGGRTDTQYF	TGTGCCAGCAGCCAAACAGGGGGAAGGACAGATACGCAGTATTTT
.	TRBV11-2	TRBJ1-2	few	CASSFKAGTAAGYTF	TGTGCCAGCAGCTTCAAAGCCGGGACCGCGGCCGGCTACACCTTC
.	TRBV6-6	TRBJ2-5	.	CASRTFEETQYF	TGTGCCAGCAGGACATTTGAAGAGACCCAGTACTTC
.	TRBV9	TRBJ2-4	.	CASSVGGKGNIQYF	TGTGCCAGCAGCGTAGGGGGGAAAGGAAACATTCAGTACTTC
TRBD1	TRBV20-1	TRBJ1-5	few	CSARQGALNQPQHF	TGCAGTGCAAGACAGGGGGCTCTGAATCAGCCCCAGCATTTT
.	TRBV10-3	TRBJ2-7	.	CAIGDTSVYEQYF	TGTGCCATCGGTGACACGTCCGTGTACGAGCAGTACTTC
.	TRBV7-9	TRBJ1-1	.	CASSLDGRVMNTEAFF	TGTGCCAGCAGCTTAGACGGGCGGGTAATGAACACTGAAGCTTTCTTT
.	TRBV4-1	TRBJ2-3	.	CASSHGASSTDTQYF	TGCGCCAGCAGCCATGGGGCGTCTAGCACAGATACGCAGTATTTT